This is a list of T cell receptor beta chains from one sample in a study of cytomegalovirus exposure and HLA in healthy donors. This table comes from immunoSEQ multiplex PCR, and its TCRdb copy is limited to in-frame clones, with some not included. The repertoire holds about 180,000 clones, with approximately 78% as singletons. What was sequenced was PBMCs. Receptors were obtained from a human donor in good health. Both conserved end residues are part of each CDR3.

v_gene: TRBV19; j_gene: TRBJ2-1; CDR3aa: CASSISDRADEQFF
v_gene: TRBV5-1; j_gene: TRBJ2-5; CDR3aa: CASSPQAGQETQYF
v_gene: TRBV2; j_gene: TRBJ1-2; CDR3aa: CASSESGSLLGYGYTF
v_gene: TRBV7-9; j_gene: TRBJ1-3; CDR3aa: CASSLEGQGSGNTIYF
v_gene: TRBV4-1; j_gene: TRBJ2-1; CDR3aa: CASSQTGFNEQFF
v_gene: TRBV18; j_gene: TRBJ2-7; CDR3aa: CASSPRTAYEQYF
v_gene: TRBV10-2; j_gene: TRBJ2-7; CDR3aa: CASSGGRHSYEQYF
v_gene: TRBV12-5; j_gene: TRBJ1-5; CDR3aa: CASGTPGGVSNQPQHF
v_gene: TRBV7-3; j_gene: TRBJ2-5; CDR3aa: CASSRAPGQQETQYF
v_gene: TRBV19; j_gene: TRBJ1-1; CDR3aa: CASSKSDRGFNTEAFF
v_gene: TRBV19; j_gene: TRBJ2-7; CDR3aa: CASSSRQNYEQYF
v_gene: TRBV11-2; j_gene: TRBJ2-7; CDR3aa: CASSFLPLSSYEQYF
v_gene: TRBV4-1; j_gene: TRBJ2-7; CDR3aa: CASSQGLAYEQYF
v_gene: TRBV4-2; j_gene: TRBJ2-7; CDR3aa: CASSQDDRGGGPYEQYF
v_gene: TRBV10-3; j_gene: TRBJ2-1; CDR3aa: CAIRPGLAGSEGNLEQFF
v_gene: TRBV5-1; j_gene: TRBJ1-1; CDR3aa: CASSLEGWTASPNTEAFF
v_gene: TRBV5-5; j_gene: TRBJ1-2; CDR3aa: CASSLIPGQGSYGYTF
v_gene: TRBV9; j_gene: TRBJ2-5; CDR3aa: CASSPHGEEQYF
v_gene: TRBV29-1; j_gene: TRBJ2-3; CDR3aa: CSGDGTGDTQYF
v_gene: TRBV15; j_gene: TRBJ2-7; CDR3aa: CATSRDPNFYEQYF
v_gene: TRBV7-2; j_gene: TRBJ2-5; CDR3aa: CASRSGQSSPQYF
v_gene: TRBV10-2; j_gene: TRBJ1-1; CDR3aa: CASSESIWAKDALVEAFF
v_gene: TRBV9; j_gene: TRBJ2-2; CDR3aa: CASSVDFHRGNTGELFF
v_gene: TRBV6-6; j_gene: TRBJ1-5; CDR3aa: CASSYDSRNQPQHF
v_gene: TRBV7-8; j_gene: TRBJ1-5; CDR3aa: CASSLGRDQPQHF
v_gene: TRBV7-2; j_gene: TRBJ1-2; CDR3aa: CASSRDNLRGYTF
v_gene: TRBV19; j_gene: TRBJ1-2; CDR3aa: CASSIGPGGLRDYGYTF
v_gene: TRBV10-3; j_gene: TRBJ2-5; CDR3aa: CAIGTGRQETQYF
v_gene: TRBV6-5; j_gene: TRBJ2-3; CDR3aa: CASSYLRGSTDTQYF
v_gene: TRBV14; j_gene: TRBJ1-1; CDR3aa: CASNYGGVTTEAFF
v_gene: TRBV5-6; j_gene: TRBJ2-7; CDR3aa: CASSLVPGAYEQYF
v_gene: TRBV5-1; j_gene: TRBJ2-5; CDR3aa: CASRGRQGVEETQYF
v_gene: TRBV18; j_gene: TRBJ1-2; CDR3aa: CASSLPGTGEGYTF
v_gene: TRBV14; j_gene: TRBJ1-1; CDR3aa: CASSQWRSTEAFF
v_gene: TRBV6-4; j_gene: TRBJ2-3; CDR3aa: CASSRVGGLLPGSDTQYF